The clone carrying this TCR beta chain was seen only a few times. This sample was included in a study of blood T cell repertoires in COVID-19. Study summary: Specimens from acute and convalescent COVID-19 originated in the United States, Italy and Spain. PBMCs, B-cell-depleted T cells, or T cells were the source of the cDNA or gDNA that made up the material.

Followed longitudinally, the Seattle patients had been enrolled during active infection. As processed by the authors: Scientists estimated how many nucleated cells there were by amplifying reference gene primers. Using immunoSEQ multiplex PCR, the repertoire was profiled, and TCRdb retains in-frame clones only, with some absent. D and trimming were read from the DNA, whereas the V and J calls and clone size are those reported in that table. The profile shows roughly 330,000 clones, roughly 87% of them singletons. The V gene's germline CDR1 is SGHRS and CDR2 YFSETQ. The CDR3 sequence is 15 residues long. J lost 7 bases, V lost 1 base, and 5 bases had no gene match.

The receptor was isolated from a man between 25 and 39 years old with COVID-19, enrolled during active disease. This rearrangement joins TRBV5-1 to TRBJ1-6, with TRBD1 matching 7 bases. Sequencing was carried out using peripheral blood. The CDR3 protein is CASSLKGDSNSPLHF. The CDR3 nucleotides read TGCGCCAGCAGCTTGAAGGGGGACAGCAATTCACCCCTCCACTTT.